This T cell receptor (beta chain) derives from a study of OX40 agonist ivuxolimab in advanced cancers. About the research overall: An anti-OX40 (CD134) antibody with agonistic activity, ivuxolimab, was administered to patients.

If patients had autoimmune disease history or systemic immunosuppression, they were excluded. The data were produced by immunoSEQ multiplex PCR, yet TCRdb's version contains in-frame clones alone and is incomplete. The sample holds about 17,000 clones; approximately 87% are singletons and the top ten take 25% to 35%. Germline V gene sequence: CDR1 SGHNT, CDR2 YYREEE (reference sequence). CDR3 size: 15 residues. The V and J ends lost 3 bases and 6 bases respectively, with 19 bases between them. Sample: CD4+ or CD8+ T cells sorted from blood, taken in a trial of the OX40 agonist ivuxolimab. The origin of this receptor is an adult with an advanced solid tumor such as melanoma, head and neck, liver or kidney cancer. The chain joins TRBV5-4 to TRBJ2-7; D gene uncertain. CDR3 nucleotide sequence: TGTGCCAGCAGCTACGAAATGGACGTTGCATCCGAGCAGTACTTC. Amino acids: CASSYEMDVASEQYF.